Below, 5 T cell receptor beta chains from the same sample are listed, as sequenced in a study of OX40 agonist ivuxolimab in advanced cancers. The repertoire was sequenced with immunoSEQ multiplex PCR; TCRdb's copy has only in-frame clones and lacks some. The sample carries 65,000 to 70,000 clones, 82% recorded once. The sequences come from CD4+ or CD8+ T cells sorted from blood, collected in a trial of the OX40 agonist ivuxolimab. The receptor source for this set is an adult with an advanced solid tumor such as melanoma, head and neck, liver or kidney cancer.

This clone was counted a single time. The CDR3, as DNA: TGTGCCAGCAGCTTGGGACAGAACGTCTACGAGCAGTACTTC. Translated, it gives CASSLGQNVYEQYF. The rearrangement uses TRBV5-6 and TRBJ2-7, with D perhaps matching TRBD1 (5 bases). V lost 0 bases and J lost 3, with 10 bases in between. This CDR3 comprises 14 residues. Germline-derived CDR1 and CDR2 are SGHDT and YYEEEE.

This clone was counted only a few times. The gene calls are TRBV28 and TRBJ1-1; unclear D gene. Trimming pared 6 bases from V and 0 bases from J, leaving 5 bases between. The CDR3 runs 12 residues. Per germline, CDR1 MDHEN and CDR2 SYDVKM. This chain's CDR3 is CASRLMNTEAFF. The CDR3 nucleotides are TGTGCCAGCAGACTCATGAACACTGAAGCTTTCTTT.

V and J are TRBV21-1 and TRBJ2-2; TRBD1 is the table's D call, not checked against the DNA. TRBV21-1 is labeled a pseudogene. CDR3 length: 21 residues. Here the CDR3 reads CASSNHRDRVWKYRNTGELFF. The CDR3, as DNA: TGTGCCAGCAGCAATCACCGGGACAGGGTATGGAAGTATAGGAACACCGGGGAGCTGTTTTTT.

The chain joins TRBV4-1 to TRBJ1-6; 9 positions agree with TRBD1. Per germline, CDR1 MGHRA and CDR2 YSYEKL. This CDR3 has 15 amino acids. The V gene end was trimmed by 3 bases and the J gene end by 9 bases; junction bases not matched to a gene: 6. CDR3 loop: CASSQRDREGSPLHF. CDR3 sequence (DNA): TGCGCCAGCAGCCAGAGGGACAGGGAAGGTTCACCCCTCCACTTT.

This clone was detected once. The chain joins TRBV2 to TRBJ1-1; TRBD1 matches at 9 bases. Germline CDR1 and CDR2: SNHLY and FYNNEI. J lost 5 bases, V lost 6 bases, and 4 bases had no gene match. The length of the CDR3 is 13 residues. CDR3 DNA: TGTGCCAGCAGCGGACAGGGGAGAACTGAAGCTTTCTTT. This codes for CASSGQGRTEAFF. Combining the CDR3 with reference TRBV2 and TRBJ1-1 gives the whole variable domain EPEVTQTPSHQVTQMGQEVILRCVPISNHLYFYWYRQILGQKVEFLVSFYNNEISEKSEIFDDQFSVERPDGSNFTLKIRSTKLEDSAMYFCASSGQGRTEAFFGQGTRLTVV.